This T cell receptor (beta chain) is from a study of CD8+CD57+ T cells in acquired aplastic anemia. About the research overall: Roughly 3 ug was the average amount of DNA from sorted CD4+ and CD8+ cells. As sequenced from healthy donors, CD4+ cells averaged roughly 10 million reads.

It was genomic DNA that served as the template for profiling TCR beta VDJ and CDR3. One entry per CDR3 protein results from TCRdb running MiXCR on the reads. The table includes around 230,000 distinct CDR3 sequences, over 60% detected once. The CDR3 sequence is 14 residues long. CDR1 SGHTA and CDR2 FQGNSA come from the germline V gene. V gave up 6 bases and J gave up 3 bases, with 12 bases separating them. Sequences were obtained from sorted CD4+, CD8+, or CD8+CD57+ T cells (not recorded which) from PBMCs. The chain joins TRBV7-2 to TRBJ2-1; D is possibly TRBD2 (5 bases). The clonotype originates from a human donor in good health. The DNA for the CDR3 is TGTGCCAGCAGGGCTAGCCAGCTCTACAATGAGCAGTTCTTC. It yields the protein CASRASQLYNEQFF.